The source of this T cell receptor beta chain is a study of response to subunit inactivated influenza vaccine. Study-level findings and limits: The authors suggested that few new T cells are recruited per seasonal influenza vaccination.

Each CDR3 protein is one row after TCRdb ran MiXCR on the RT-PCR reads. This sample has around 530,000 distinct CDR3 sequences, with 16% found just once. As for this clonotype: The antigen is not known.

V shed 5 bases, J shed 2 bases, and the junction held 12 bases outside the gene matches. Per the germline V gene, CDR1 is SQVTM and CDR2 is ANQGSEA. This CDR3 region has 17 residues. The V call is TRBV29-1, the J call TRBJ2-7; 13 positions agree with TRBD2. Sequencing was performed on CD4+ T cells sorted from PBMCs, taken less than 25 months after vaccination. This TCR was recovered from a man aged 45-69 years who received an inactivated influenza vaccine. The CDR3 spells CSVSPGLAGLSTYEQYF. The CDR3 nucleotides read TGCAGCGTTTCGCCGGGACTAGCGGGATTAAGTACCTACGAGCAGTACTTC.